Below are 17 T cell receptor beta chains sequenced from a single sample in a study of blood T cell repertoires in COVID-19. Here immunoSEQ multiplex PCR was the method, and the copy in TCRdb shows in-frame clones only, minus some. The sample consists of approximately 100,000 clones, 80% to 90% of them appearing once. Sequenced input: peripheral blood. The receptors here all came from an elderly woman with active or convalescent COVID-19.

The chain recombines TRBV6-5 with TRBJ1-2, with a tentative D call TRBD1 (6 bases). Germline CDR1 and CDR2: MNHEY and SVGAGI. Trimming removed 2 bases from V and 6 bases from J, with 10 bases in between. The CDR3 consists of 13 residues. The CDR3 spells CASSYAGVDGYTF. CDR3 coding DNA: TGTGCCAGCAGTTACGCAGGGGTGGATGGCTACACCTTC.

This sequence joins TRBV7-3 and TRBJ2-2; D is ambiguous. V dropped 1 base and J dropped 1 base, with 10 bases sitting between them. Germline V lookup: CDR1 SGHTA, CDR2 FQGTGA. The CDR3 has 16 amino acids. The CDR3 sequence: CASSLMSPLNTGELFF. The CDR3 region has the DNA TGTGCCAGCAGCTTAATGAGCCCTTTGAACACCGGGGAGCTGTTTTTT. The whole variable domain, remainder taken from reference TRBV7-3 and TRBJ2-2, is GAGVSQTPSNKVTEKGKYVELRCDPISGHTALYWYRQSLGQGPEFLIYFQGTGAADDSGLPNDRFFAVRPEGSVSTLKIQRTERGDSAVYLCASSLMSPLNTGELFFGEGSRLTVL.

The J gene is TRBJ2-2, the V gene TRBV7-3, with 8 bases lining up with TRBD1. Germline V gene sequence: CDR1 SGHTA, CDR2 FQGTGA. The V segment lost 8 bases and the J segment 7 bases; nucleotides outside the gene matches: 12. The CDR3 has 15 amino acids. CDR3 region: CASRTTQGAIGELFF. The CDR3 nucleotides read TGTGCCAGCCGCACTACTCAGGGGGCTATCGGGGAGCTGTTTTTT.

The rearrangement uses TRBV18 and TRBJ2-2, with D perhaps matching TRBD2 (5 bases). Looked up from germline, CDR1 is KGHSH and CDR2 is LQKENI. The CDR3 loop spans 15 amino acids. V was trimmed by 1 base and J by 1 base, leaving 7 bases between them. In nucleotides, the CDR3 is TGTGCCAGCTCACCACGGGCGGGGAACACCGGGGAGCTGTTTTTT. Translating it yields CASSPRAGNTGELFF. Complete variable domain (other parts from reference TRBV18 and TRBJ2-2): NAGVMQNPRHLVRRRGQEARLRCSPMKGHSHVYWYRQLPEEGLKFMVYLQKENIIDESGMPKERFSAEFPKEGPSILRIQQVVRGDSAAYFCASSPRAGNTGELFFGEGSRLTVL.

The chain carries TRBV14 and TRBJ2-7; perhaps TRBD2 as D (5 bases). This CDR3 contains 14 residues. Germline V gene lookup returns CDR1 SGHDN and CDR2 FVKESK. The germline V and J ends were trimmed by 4 bases and 2 bases, with 12 bases remaining between them. CDR3 nucleotides: TGTGCCAGCAGCCCACCGGGATTGCCCTACGAGCAGTACTTC. This translates into CASSPPGLPYEQYF. Drawing the rest from reference TRBV14 and TRBJ2-7, the complete variable domain is EAGVTQFPSHSVIEKGQTVTLRCDPISGHDNLYWYRRVMGKEIKFLLHFVKESKQDESGMPNNRFLAERTGGTYSTLKVQPAELEDSGVYFCASSPPGLPYEQYFGPGTRLTVT.

The chain links TRBV24-1 to TRBJ2-7, with 8 bases that match TRBD2. Germline trimming cut 5 bases from V and 2 bases from J; bases unmatched to any gene: 7. CDR1 and CDR2 (germline): KGHDR, SFDVKD. The CDR3 is 15 residues long. The CDR3 sequence is CATSGGLAGTYEQYF. In nucleotides, the CDR3 is TGTGCCACCAGTGGTGGGCTAGCGGGCACCTACGAGCAGTACTTC.

The chain carries TRBV28 and TRBJ1-5, with a tentative D call TRBD1 (6 bases). CDR1 MDHEN and CDR2 SYDVKM come from the germline V gene. CDR3 size: 14 residues. Trimming shortened V by 1 base and J by 4 bases, and 8 bases separated the two germline ends. In DNA, the CDR3 is TGTGCCAGCAGTTTATCACAGGGAAATCAGCCCCAGCATTTT. This gives the protein CASSLSQGNQPQHF.

The genes are TRBV9 and TRBJ2-7; 7 bases match TRBD1. This CDR3 spans 14 amino acids. In germline, CDR1 is SGDLS, CDR2 YYNGEE. J was trimmed by 6 bases and V by 4 bases; bases with no gene match: 10. CDR3 amino acids: CASSLGQASVEQYF. The CDR3 DNA is TGTGCCAGCAGCTTAGGACAGGCATCGGTCGAGCAGTACTTC.

The rearrangement joins TRBV5-4 to TRBJ2-3; no reliable D call. The CDR3 sequence is 11 residues long. Per germline, CDR1 SGHNT and CDR2 YYREEE (reference sequence). V dropped 3 bases and J dropped 4 bases, with 3 bases sitting between them. CDR3 sequence (DNA): TGTGCCAGCAGCTCGGCAGATACGCAGTATTTT. Protein product: CASSSADTQYF.

The chain joins TRBV10-3 to TRBJ1-5, with D maybe TRBD1 (5 bases). Germline loops: CDR1 ENHRY, CDR2 SYGVKD. The CDR3 spans 14 residues. V lost 2 bases and J 3 bases, leaving 8 bases between the germline ends. Here the CDR3 DNA reads TGTGCCATCAGTGAGACAGGTAACAATCAGCCCCAGCATTTT. It codes for CAISETGNNQPQHF.

In its sample, this clone was seen once. The chain joins TRBV9 to TRBJ2-5, with 7 positions matching TRBD1. The V segment lost 4 bases and the J segment 0 bases; nucleotides outside the gene matches: 3. The CDR3 runs 14 residues. CDR1 is SGDLS, CDR2 YYNGEE, per germline. CDR3 region: CASSRGQNQETQYF. Written as DNA, the CDR3 is TGTGCCAGCAGCCGGGGACAGAACCAAGAGACCCAGTACTTC. The whole variable domain, remainder taken from reference TRBV9 and TRBJ2-5, is DSGVTQTPKHLITATGQRVTLRCSPRSGDLSVYWYQQSLDQGLQFLIQYYNGEERAKGNILERFSAQQFPDLHSELNLSSLELGDSALYFCASSRGQNQETQYFGPGTRLLVL.

This clone has just one count. This chain joins TRBV19 and TRBJ1-5, with D unclear. V lost 2 bases, J lost 5 bases, and 13 bases lay in between. The V gene's germline CDR1 is LNHDA and CDR2 SQIVND (reference sequence). There are 15 residues in the CDR3. The CDR3 DNA sequence: TGTGCCAGTAGTATACAGGTTTTTAGTGATCAGCCCCAGCATTTT. It codes for CASSIQVFSDQPQHF.

This clone was found a few times. The V and J genes are TRBV15 and TRBJ1-3; D not resolved. The V gene lost 0 bases and the J gene lost 2 bases, with 11 bases spanning the gap. This CDR3 comprises 16 residues. The V gene's germline CDR1 is LNHNV and CDR2 YYDKDF (reference sequence). CDR3 sequence (DNA): TGTGCCACCAGCAGAGATCCCGGAGGGACTGGAAACACCATATATTTT. Translating gives CATSRDPGGTGNTIYF. Full variable domain (rest looked up from reference TRBV15 and TRBJ1-3): DAMVIQNPRYQVTQFGKPVTLSCSQTLNHNVMYWYQQKSSQAPKLLFHYYDKDFNNEADTPDNFQSRRPNTSFCFLDIRSPGLGDTAMYLCATSRDPGGTGNTIYFGEGSWLTVV.

J is TRBJ2-3 and V is TRBV5-1; TRBD1 aligns across 7 bases. Germline V lookup: CDR1 SGHRS, CDR2 YFSETQ. The CDR3 loop spans 15 amino acids. J was trimmed by 2 bases and V by 4 bases; bases with no gene match: 7. This chain's CDR3 is CASSPRDSYTDTQYF. CDR3 in DNA: TGCGCCAGCAGCCCCCGGGACAGCTACACAGATACGCAGTATTTT.

This clone was counted once. This rearrangement joins TRBV6-1 to TRBJ2-3, with a possible D match to TRBD1 (6 bases). Trimming cost V 0 bases and J 3 bases, with 13 bases left between them. Germline loops: CDR1 MNHNS, CDR2 SASEGT. The CDR3 loop spans 16 amino acids. CDR3 sequence (DNA): TGTGCCAGCAGTGAAGCGCGGGTGAGGGGGACAGATACGCAGTATTTT. Translation: CASSEARVRGTDTQYF.

This clone has just a few counts. This chain joins TRBV7-2 and TRBJ1-6; D is unclear. Trimming removed 1 base from V and 7 bases from J, with 11 bases in between. Germline lookup yields CDR1 SGHTA and CDR2 FQGNSA. There are 15 residues in the CDR3. The CDR3 coding sequence is TGTGCCAGCAGCTTAGACAGCTTGACGAATTCACCCCTCCACTTT. Its translation is CASSLDSLTNSPLHF.

The rearrangement links TRBV24-1 to TRBJ2-3; D possibly corresponds to TRBD1 (5 bases). V lost 1 base to trimming and J lost 2 bases, with 18 bases between them. The CDR3 contains 18 residues. The V gene's germline CDR1 is KGHDR and CDR2 SFDVKD. The CDR3 region has the DNA TGTGCCACCAGTGATTTCGCTGACAGTGAGAAGTTCACAGATACGCAGTATTTT. Its protein is CATSDFADSEKFTDTQYF.